The T cell receptor beta chain under discussion was sequenced for a study of blood T cell repertoires in COVID-19. Turning to the study itself: Samples representing acute and convalescent COVID-19 were sourced from the United States, Italy and Spain. T cells, B-cell-depleted T cells, or PBMCs supplied cDNA or gDNA.

In the study's own analysis: For nucleated cells, counts were estimated from reference gene primer amplification. Clones were sequenced by immunoSEQ multiplex PCR, and TCRdb holds only the in-frame ones, with some missing. V, J and clone size reflect that table, while D and trimming were determined from the DNA. This sample carries approximately 100,000 clones, 70% to 80% of them seen once, and the ten largest clones take around a fifth. Trimming took 1 base from V and 2 from J, leaving 10 bases between them. This CDR3 spans 14 amino acids. The germline gives CDR1 SGHKS, CDR2 YYEKEE (reference sequence).

This TCR came from a man between 65 and 85 years old with active or convalescent COVID-19. This chain joins TRBV5-5 and TRBJ2-7; D is possibly TRBD1 (5 bases). The specimen sequenced was peripheral blood. This chain's CDR3 is CASSLTAGPYEQYF. The CDR3 nucleotides are TGTGCCAGCAGCTTGACCGCAGGGCCCTACGAGCAGTACTTC. The whole variable domain, remainder taken from reference TRBV5-5 and TRBJ2-7, is DAGVTQSPTHLIKTRGQQVTLRCSPISGHKSVSWYQQVLGQGPQFIFQYYEKEERGRGNFPDRFSARQFPNYSSELNVNALLLGDSALYLCASSLTAGPYEQYFGPGTRLTVT.